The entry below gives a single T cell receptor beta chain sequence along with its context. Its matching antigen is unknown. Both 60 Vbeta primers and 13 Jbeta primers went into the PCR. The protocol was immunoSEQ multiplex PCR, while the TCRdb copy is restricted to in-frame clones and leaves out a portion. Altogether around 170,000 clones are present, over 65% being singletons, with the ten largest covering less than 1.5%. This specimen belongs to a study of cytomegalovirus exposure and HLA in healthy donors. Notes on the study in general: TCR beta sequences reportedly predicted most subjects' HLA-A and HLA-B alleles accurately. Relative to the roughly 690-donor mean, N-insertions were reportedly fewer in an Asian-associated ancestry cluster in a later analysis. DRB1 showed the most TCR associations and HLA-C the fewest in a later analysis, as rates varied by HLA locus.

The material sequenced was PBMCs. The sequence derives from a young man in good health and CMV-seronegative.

CDR3 coding DNA: TGTGCCACATCGACGGCCCTTTTAGCTTACAATGAGCAGTTCTTC. It yields the protein CATSTALLAYNEQFF. J is TRBJ2-1 and V is TRBV19; D gene ambiguous. The CDR3 spans 15 residues. V was pared by 10 bases and J by 4 bases, with 20 bases between. The V gene's germline CDR1 is LNHDA and CDR2 SQIVND (reference sequence).